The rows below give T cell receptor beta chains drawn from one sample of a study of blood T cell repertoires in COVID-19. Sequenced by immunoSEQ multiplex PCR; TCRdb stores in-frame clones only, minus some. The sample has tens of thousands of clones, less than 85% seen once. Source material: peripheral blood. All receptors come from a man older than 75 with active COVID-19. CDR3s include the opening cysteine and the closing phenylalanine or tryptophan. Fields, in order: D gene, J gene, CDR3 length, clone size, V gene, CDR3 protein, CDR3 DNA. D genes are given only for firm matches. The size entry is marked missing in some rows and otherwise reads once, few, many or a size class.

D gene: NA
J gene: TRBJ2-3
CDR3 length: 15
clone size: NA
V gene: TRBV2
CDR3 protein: CASSEWGTSTDTQYF
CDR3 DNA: TGTGCCAGCAGTGAATGGGGGACTAGCACAGATACGCAGTATTTT

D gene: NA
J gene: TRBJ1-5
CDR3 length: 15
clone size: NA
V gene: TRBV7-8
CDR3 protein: CASSLARNSNQPQHF
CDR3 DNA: TGTGCCAGCAGCTTAGCGCGAAATAGCAATCAGCCCCAGCATTTT

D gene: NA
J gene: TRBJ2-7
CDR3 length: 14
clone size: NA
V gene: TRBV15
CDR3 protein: CATNDPQRAYEQYF
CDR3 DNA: TGTGCCACCAATGACCCCCAGCGGGCCTACGAGCAGTACTTC

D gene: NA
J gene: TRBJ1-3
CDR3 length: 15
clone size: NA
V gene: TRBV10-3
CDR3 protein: CAISEPQPPGNTIYF
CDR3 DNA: TGTGCCATCAGTGAGCCACAGCCGCCTGGAAACACCATATATTTT

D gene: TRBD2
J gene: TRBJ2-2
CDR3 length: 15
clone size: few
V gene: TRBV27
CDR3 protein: CASRNGLADTGELFF
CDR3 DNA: TGTGCCAGCAGAAACGGACTAGCGGACACCGGGGAGCTGTTTTTT

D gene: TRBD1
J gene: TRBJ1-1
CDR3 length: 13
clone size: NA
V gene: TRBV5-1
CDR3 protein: CASSGQVSTEAFF
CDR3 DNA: TGCGCCAGCAGCGGACAGGTGAGCACTGAAGCTTTCTTT

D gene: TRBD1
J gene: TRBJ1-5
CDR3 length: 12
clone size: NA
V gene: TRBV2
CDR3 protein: CAWGTGNQPQHF
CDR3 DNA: TGTGCCTGGGGGACAGGTAATCAGCCCCAGCATTTT

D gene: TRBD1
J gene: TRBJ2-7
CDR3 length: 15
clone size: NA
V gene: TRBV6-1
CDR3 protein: CASSEAGTGFYEQYF
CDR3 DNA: TGTGCCAGCAGTGAAGCGGGGACAGGGTTTTACGAGCAGTACTTC

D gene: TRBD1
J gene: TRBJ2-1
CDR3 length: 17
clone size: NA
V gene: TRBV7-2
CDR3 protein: CASSLVKTGGDLDEQFF
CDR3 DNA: TGTGCCAGCAGCTTAGTTAAGACAGGGGGGGATTTGGATGAGCAGTTCTTC

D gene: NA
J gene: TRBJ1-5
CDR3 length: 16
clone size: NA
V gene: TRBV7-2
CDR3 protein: CASSLVQAHSNQPQHF
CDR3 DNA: TGTGCCAGCAGCTTAGTGCAGGCTCATAGCAATCAGCCCCAGCATTTT

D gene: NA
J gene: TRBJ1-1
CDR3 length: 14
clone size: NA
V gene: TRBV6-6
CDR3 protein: CASSTDRPNTEAFF
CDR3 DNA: TGTGCCAGCAGTACCGACAGGCCGAACACTGAAGCTTTCTTT

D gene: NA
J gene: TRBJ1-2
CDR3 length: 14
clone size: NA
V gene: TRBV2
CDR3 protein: CASIWGETGYGYTF
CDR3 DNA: TGTGCCAGCATTTGGGGGGAAACCGGCTATGGCTACACCTTC

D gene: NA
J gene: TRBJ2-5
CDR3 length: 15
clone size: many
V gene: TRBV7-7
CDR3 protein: CASSQGWGDQETQYF
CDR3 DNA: TGTGCTAGCAGCCAGGGGTGGGGAGACCAAGAGACCCAGTACTTC

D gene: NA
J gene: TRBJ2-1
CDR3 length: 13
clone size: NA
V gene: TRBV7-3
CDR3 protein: CASSLTGRSEQFF
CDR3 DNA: TGTGCCAGCAGCTTAACGGGCAGATCGGAGCAGTTCTTC

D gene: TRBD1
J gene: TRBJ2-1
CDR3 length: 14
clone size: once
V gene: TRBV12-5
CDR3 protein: CASDRTGSYNEQFF
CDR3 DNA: TGTGCTAGTGACCGGACAGGGTCCTACAATGAGCAGTTCTTC

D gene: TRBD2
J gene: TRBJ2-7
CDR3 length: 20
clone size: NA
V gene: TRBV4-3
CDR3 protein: CASSQEVLGLAGGRRYEQYF
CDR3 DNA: TGCGCCAGCAGCCAAGAAGTTTTGGGACTAGCGGGGGGGCGTCGGTACGAGCAGTACTTC

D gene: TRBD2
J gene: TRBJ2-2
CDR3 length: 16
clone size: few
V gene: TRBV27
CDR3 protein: CASSFYSGRGTGELFF
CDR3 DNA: TGTGCCAGCAGTTTCTATAGCGGGAGGGGGACCGGGGAGCTGTTTTTT

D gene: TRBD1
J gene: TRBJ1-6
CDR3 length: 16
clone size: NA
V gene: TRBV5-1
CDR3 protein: CASSYQTGTGNSPLHF
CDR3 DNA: TGCGCCAGCAGCTACCAGACCGGGACAGGGAATTCACCCCTCCACTTT

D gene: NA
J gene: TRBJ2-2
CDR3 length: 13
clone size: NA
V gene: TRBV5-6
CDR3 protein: CASSLLDGGELFF
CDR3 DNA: TGTGCCAGCAGCTTGCTCGACGGGGGGGAGCTGTTTTTT

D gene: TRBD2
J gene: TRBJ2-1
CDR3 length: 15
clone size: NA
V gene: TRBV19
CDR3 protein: CASSIVGGSFDEQFF
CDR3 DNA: TGTGCCAGTAGTATAGTTGGCGGGAGCTTCGATGAGCAGTTCTTC

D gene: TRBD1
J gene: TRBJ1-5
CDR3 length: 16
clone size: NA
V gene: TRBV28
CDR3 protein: CASSETGTGSNQPQHF
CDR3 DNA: TGTGCCAGCAGTGAAACCGGGACAGGCTCCAATCAGCCCCAGCATTTT

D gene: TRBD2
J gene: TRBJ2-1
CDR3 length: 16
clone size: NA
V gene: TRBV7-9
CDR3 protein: CASSLMGAGDDNEQFF
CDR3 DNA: TGTGCCAGCAGCTTAATGGGAGCGGGAGACGACAATGAGCAGTTCTTC

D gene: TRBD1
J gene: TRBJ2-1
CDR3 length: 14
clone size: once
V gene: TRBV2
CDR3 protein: CASTGQGSYNEQFF
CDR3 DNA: TGTGCCAGCACCGGACAGGGTTCCTACAATGAGCAGTTCTTC

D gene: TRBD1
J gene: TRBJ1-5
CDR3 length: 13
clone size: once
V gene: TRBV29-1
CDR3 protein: CSAGTGQNQPQHF
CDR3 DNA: TGCAGCGCTGGGACAGGTCAAAATCAGCCCCAGCATTTT

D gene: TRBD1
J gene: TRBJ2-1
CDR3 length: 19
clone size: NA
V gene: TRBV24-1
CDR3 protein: CATSEKFRGTGTGLNEQFF
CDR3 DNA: TGTGCCACCAGTGAGAAGTTCCGTGGTACCGGGACAGGGCTCAATGAGCAGTTCTTC

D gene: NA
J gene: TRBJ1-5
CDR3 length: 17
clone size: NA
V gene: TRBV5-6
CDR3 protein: CASSFRTAVGSNQPQHF
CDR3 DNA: TGTGCCAGCAGCTTTCGGACAGCGGTAGGTAGCAATCAGCCCCAGCATTTT

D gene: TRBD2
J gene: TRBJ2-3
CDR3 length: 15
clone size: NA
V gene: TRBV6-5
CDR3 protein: CASSTLAGGVYTQYF
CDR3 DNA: TGTGCCAGCAGTACACTAGCGGGGGGTGTATATACGCAGTATTTT

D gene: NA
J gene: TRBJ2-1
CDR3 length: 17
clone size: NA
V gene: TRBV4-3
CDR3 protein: CASSQDGTGQGGNEQFF
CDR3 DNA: TGCGCCAGCAGCCAAGATGGTACAGGGCAGGGGGGCAATGAGCAGTTCTTC

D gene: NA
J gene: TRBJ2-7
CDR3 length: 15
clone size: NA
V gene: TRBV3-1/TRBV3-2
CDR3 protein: CASSQVPGQNYEQYF
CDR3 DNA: TGTGCCAGCAGCCAAGTGCCCGGACAGAACTACGAGCAGTACTTC

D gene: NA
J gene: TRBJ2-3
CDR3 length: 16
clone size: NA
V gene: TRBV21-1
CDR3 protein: CASSKEGSGRLDTQYF
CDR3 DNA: TGTGCCAGCAGCAAGGAGGGTAGCGGGAGGCTTGATACGCAGTATTTT

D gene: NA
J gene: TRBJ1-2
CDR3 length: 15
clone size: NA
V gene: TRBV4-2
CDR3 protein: CASSQDLSGNYGYTF
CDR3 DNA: TGTGCCAGCAGCCAAGATCTAAGCGGTAACTATGGCTACACCTTC

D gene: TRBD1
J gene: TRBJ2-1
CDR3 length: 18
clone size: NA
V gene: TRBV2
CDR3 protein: CASSEIRRGHVGDNEQFF
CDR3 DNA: TGTGCCAGCAGTGAAATCCGAAGGGGGCATGTGGGGGACAATGAGCAGTTCTTC

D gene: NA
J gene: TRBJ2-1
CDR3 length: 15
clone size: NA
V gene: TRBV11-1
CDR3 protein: CASSRDGGGYNEQFF
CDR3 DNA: TGTGCCAGCAGCCGGGACGGGGGTGGCTACAATGAGCAGTTCTTC

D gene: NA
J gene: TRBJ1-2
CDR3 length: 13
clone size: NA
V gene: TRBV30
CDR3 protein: CAWSVRPVYGYTF
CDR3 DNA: TGTGCCTGGAGTGTACGTCCGGTATATGGCTACACCTTC

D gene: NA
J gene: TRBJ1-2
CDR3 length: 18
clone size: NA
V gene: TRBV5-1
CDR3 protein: CASSSPRSGGPSLYGYTF
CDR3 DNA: TGCGCCAGCAGCTCCCCTCGGAGTGGAGGGCCGTCACTCTATGGCTACACCTTC

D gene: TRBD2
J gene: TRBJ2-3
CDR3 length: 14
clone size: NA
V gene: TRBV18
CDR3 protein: CASSPASGIDTQYF
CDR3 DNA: TGTGCCAGCTCACCAGCTAGCGGGATAGATACGCAGTATTTT

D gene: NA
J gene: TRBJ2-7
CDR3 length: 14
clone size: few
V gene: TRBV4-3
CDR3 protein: CASSQDWGPYEQYF
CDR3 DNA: TGCGCCAGCAGCCAAGACTGGGGCCCCTACGAGCAGTACTTC

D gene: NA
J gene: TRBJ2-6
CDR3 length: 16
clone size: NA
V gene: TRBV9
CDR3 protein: CASRGQRFSGANVLTF
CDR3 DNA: TGTGCCAGCAGAGGACAGCGTTTCTCTGGGGCCAACGTCCTGACTTTC

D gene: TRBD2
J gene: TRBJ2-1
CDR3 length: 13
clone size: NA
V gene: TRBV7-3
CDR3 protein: CASSVSTSGAQFF
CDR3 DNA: TGTGCCAGCAGCGTGTCAACTAGCGGAGCACAGTTCTTC

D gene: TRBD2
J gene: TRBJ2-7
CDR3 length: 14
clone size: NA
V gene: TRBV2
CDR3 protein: CASNFRGGSYEQYF
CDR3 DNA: TGTGCCAGTAACTTTCGCGGGGGGTCCTACGAGCAGTACTTC

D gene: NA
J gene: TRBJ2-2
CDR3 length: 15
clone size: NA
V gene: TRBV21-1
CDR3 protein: CASSIWARGNGELFF
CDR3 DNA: NA

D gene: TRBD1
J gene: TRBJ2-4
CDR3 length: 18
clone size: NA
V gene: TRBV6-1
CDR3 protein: CASSEAPGGRGYKNIQYF
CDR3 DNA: TGTGCCAGCAGTGAAGCGCCCGGTGGCAGGGGGTACAAAAACATTCAGTACTTC

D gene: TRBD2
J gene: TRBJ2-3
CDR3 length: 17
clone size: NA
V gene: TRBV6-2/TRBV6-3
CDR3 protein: CASSIPTSGSSADTQYF
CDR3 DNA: TGTGCCAGCAGTATACCAACTAGCGGGAGCTCGGCAGATACGCAGTATTTT

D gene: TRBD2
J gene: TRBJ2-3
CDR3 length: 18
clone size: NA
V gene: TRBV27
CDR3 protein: CASSQGLAGVYGTDTQYF
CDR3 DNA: TGTGCCAGCAGCCAGGGACTAGCGGGAGTATATGGCACAGATACGCAGTATTTT

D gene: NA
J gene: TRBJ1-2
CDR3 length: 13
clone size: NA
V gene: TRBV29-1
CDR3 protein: CSVDVATPNGYTF
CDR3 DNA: TGCAGCGTTGATGTGGCCACACCAAACGGCTACACCTTC